A single sample is the source of the 23 T cell receptor beta chains below, sequenced in a study of early T cells in non-severe SARS-CoV-2 infection. From the 5' RACE reads, TCRdb called clonotypes with MiXCR, one entry per CDR3 protein. The sample lists tens of thousands of distinct CDR3 sequences, approximately 13% occurring once. The sample comprised whole blood. The source is an adult who was a healthcare worker with PCR-confirmed SARS-CoV-2 infection or an uninfected control (not recorded which).

This clonotype was picked up a small number of times. V and J are TRBV3-1 and TRBJ2-1, with TRBD2 as a possible D gene (5 bases). Trimming took 6 bases from V and 9 from J, leaving 9 bases between them. The CDR3 is 11 amino acids. CDR1 LGHDT and CDR2 YNNKEL come from the germline V gene (reference sequence). CDR3: CASSPGIEQFF. CDR3 DNA sequence: TGTGCCAGCAGTCCGGGGATTGAGCAGTTCTTC.

This clonotype was picked up many times. V and J are TRBV5-4 and TRBJ1-6; 8 bases line up with TRBD1. The V segment lost 3 bases and the J segment 0 bases; nucleotides outside the gene matches: 5. The V gene's germline CDR1 is SGHNT and CDR2 YYREEE (reference sequence). The CDR3 runs to 17 residues. The CDR3 bases are TGTGCCAGCAGCTCGGACAGGGAGACCTCCTATAATTCACCCCTCCACTTT. Protein: CASSSDRETSYNSPLHF.

This clonotype was detected many times. The chain carries TRBV29-1 and TRBJ2-6; D is undetermined. The CDR3 contains 13 residues. With 4 bases removed from V and 0 bases from J, the gap between germline ends came to 4 bases. The germline V gene encodes CDR1 SQVTM and CDR2 ANQGSEA. CDR3 DNA: TGCAGCGTTGTCCCCTCTGGGGCCAACGTCCTGACTTTC. Amino acid sequence: CSVVPSGANVLTF.

This clonotype came up many times. This chain connects TRBV10-3 to TRBJ2-3; D unresolved. The CDR3 length is 12 residues. The V end lost 0 bases, the J end lost 10 bases, and 8 bases lay between the germline ends. In germline, CDR1 is ENHRY, CDR2 SYGVKD. The DNA for the CDR3 is TGTGCCATCAGTGAGTCGGTGGCCGCGCAGTATTTT. As protein: CAISESVAAQYF.

This clonotype has at least ten counts. The chain links TRBV2 to TRBJ2-7; D remains unclear. There are 10 residues in the CDR3. Per germline, CDR1 SNHLY and CDR2 FYNNEI. Trimming pared 6 bases from V and 3 bases from J, leaving 3 bases between. Here the CDR3 DNA reads TGTGCCAGCAGGATCTACGAGCAGTACTTC. Amino acid sequence: CASRIYEQYF.

This clonotype was seen many times. The chain joins TRBV20-1 to TRBJ2-5, with D possibly being TRBD1 (6 bases). The germline gives CDR1 DFQATT, CDR2 SNEGSKA (reference sequence). V was clipped by 6 bases and J by 5 bases, with 13 bases between them. The CDR3 has 12 residues. Here the CDR3 DNA reads TGCAGTGCGGGGGCTTCGAGGGAGACCCAGTACTTC. Translating gives CSAGASRETQYF.

This clonotype was seen many times. The J gene is TRBJ1-3, the V gene TRBV18, with 7 bases identical to TRBD1. The CDR3 runs 15 residues. J gave up 3 bases and V 3 bases, and 5 bases lay outside the gene matches. Germline CDR1 reads KGHSH; CDR2 reads LQKENI. CDR3 bases: TGTGCCAGCTCACCGAGGCAGGGGGATGGAAACACCATATATTTT. Protein product: CASSPRQGDGNTIYF.

This clonotype has a count of ten or more. The chain recombines TRBV9 with TRBJ1-1; 9 bases map to TRBD1. The CDR3 length is 13 residues. The germline gives CDR1 SGDLS, CDR2 YYNGEE. The junction had 2 bases not matched to a gene; V was cut back by 4 bases and J by 4 bases. CDR3 bases: TGTGCCAGCAGCCCGGGACAGGGCACTGAAGCTTTCTTT. Protein product: CASSPGQGTEAFF.

This clonotype has at least ten counts. The rearrangement links TRBV6-2 or TRBV6-3 to TRBJ1-3; D gene ambiguous. Between the trimmed V and J ends, which lost 2 bases and 0 bases, there was a span of 8 bases. The germline V gene has CDR1 MNHEY and CDR2 SVGEGT. This CDR3 is 15 amino acids long. The CDR3 DNA is TGTGCCAGCAGTTACAAGGAGAGCTCTGGAAACACCATATATTTT. Protein product: CASSYKESSGNTIYF.

This clonotype was counted only a few times. V usage is TRBV5-8 and J usage is TRBJ2-3, with no clear D. The CDR3 consists of 12 residues. The germline V gene has CDR1 SGHTS and CDR2 YDEGEE. Trimming stripped 4 bases from V and 7 bases from J, with 10 bases between. The CDR3 loop reads CASSPFPHTQYF. CDR3 coding DNA: TGTGCCAGCAGCCCCTTCCCGCATACGCAGTATTTT.

This clonotype was found many times. The chain has TRBV30 and TRBJ1-1, with unresolved D. Germline CDR1 reads GTSNPN; CDR2 reads SVGIG (reference sequence). CDR3 length equals 13 residues. Deletions cut 3 bases from V and 0 bases from J, with 8 bases between. This chain's CDR3 is CAWSHTLNTEAFF. DNA for the CDR3: TGTGCCTGGAGCCACACATTGAACACTGAAGCTTTCTTT.

The chain's CDR3 is CASSFFGTDTQYF. DNA for the CDR3: TGTGCCAGCAGTTTTTTTGGGACAGATACGCAGTATTTT. The chain employs TRBV28 and TRBJ2-3; D is undetermined. CDR3 length: 13 amino acids. The ends were cut back, 3 bases at V and 3 bases at J, with 7 bases in the middle. Germline V gene sequence: CDR1 MDHEN, CDR2 SYDVKM.

In its sample, this clonotype was seen many times. The CDR3 reads CASSLRGGEQFF. CDR3 bases: TGTGCCAGCAGCTTAAGGGGAGGTGAGCAGTTCTTC. This rearrangement joins TRBV11-2 to TRBJ2-1; maybe TRBD2 (6 bases). This CDR3 has 12 amino acids. The V end lost 2 bases, the J end lost 9 bases, and 8 bases lay between the germline ends. The germline V gene encodes CDR1 SGHAT and CDR2 FQNNGV.

This clonotype was counted only a few times. The chain is built from TRBV29-1 and TRBJ1-3; 7 positions match TRBD1. Trimming at V came to 6 bases and at J to 1 base, leaving 18 bases not matched to a gene. The length of the CDR3 is 18 residues. The germline V gene has CDR1 SQVTM and CDR2 ANQGSEA. The CDR3 coding sequence is TGCAGCGTAGGACGGGAGGACAGGCCTGTGGTTTCTGGAAACACCATATATTTT. It translates to CSVGREDRPVVSGNTIYF. Full variable domain (outside the CDR3, taken from reference TRBV29-1 and TRBJ1-3): SAVISQKPSRDICQRGTSLTIQCQVDSQVTMMFWYRQQPGQSLTLIATANQGSEATYESGFVIDKFPISRPNLTFSTLTVSNMSPEDSSIYLCSVGREDRPVVSGNTIYFGEGSWLTVV.

This clonotype was seen at least ten times. This rearrangement joins TRBV7-2 to TRBJ1-4; the match to TRBD1 covers 9 bases. CDR3 length: 17 residues. The V gene end was trimmed by 5 bases and the J gene end by 8 bases; junction bases not matched to a gene: 15. Germline V gene lookup returns CDR1 SGHTA and CDR2 FQGNSA. CDR3 residues: CASSPAVGGTGLEKLFF. CDR3 DNA sequence: TGTGCCAGCAGCCCGGCGGTAGGGGGGACAGGGTTGGAAAAACTGTTTTTT.

This clonotype was found many times. This chain connects TRBV9 to TRBJ2-3, with a tentative D call TRBD2 (5 bases). Trimming stripped 4 bases from V and 2 bases from J, with 11 bases between. Germline-derived CDR1 and CDR2 are SGDLS and YYNGEE. This CDR3 is 14 amino acids long. The CDR3 is CASSTGSYTDTQYF. In DNA form, the CDR3 reads TGTGCCAGCAGCACGGGGAGCTACACAGATACGCAGTATTTT.

This clonotype was seen ten or more times. This chain uses TRBV2 with TRBJ2-7; either TRBD1 or TRBD2 may supply D (5 bases each). This CDR3 has 12 residues. Germline CDR1 reads SNHLY; CDR2 reads FYNNEI. Between the trimmed V and J ends, which lost 5 bases and 5 bases, there was a span of 10 bases. CDR3 sequence reads: CASSLRDHEQYF. CDR3 DNA: TGTGCCAGCAGTCTCCGGGACCACGAGCAGTACTTC.

The J gene is TRBJ1-6, the V gene TRBV4-3; D not certain. Trimming removed 2 bases from V and 9 bases from J, with 14 bases in between. The CDR3 spans 15 residues. Germline V gene sequence: CDR1 LGHNA, CDR2 YSLEER. The CDR3 DNA is TGCGCCAGCAGCCAAACCGGGATCCCAGGTTCACCCCTCCACTTT. The encoded protein is CASSQTGIPGSPLHF.

V and J are TRBV2 and TRBJ1-1; weak D call: TRBD1 (5 bases). Looked up from germline, CDR1 is SNHLY and CDR2 is FYNNEI. Trimming took 6 bases from V and 7 from J, leaving 9 bases between them. The CDR3 is 11 residues long. The CDR3 loop is CASSRQNEAFF. CDR3 nucleotides: TGTGCCAGCAGCAGACAGAATGAAGCTTTCTTT.

There are many counts of this clonotype. V and J are TRBV7-9 and TRBJ2-3; 13 bases are a match to TRBD2. Trimming removed 5 bases from V and 8 bases from J; junction bases left unmatched: 10. There are 16 residues in the CDR3. In germline, CDR1 is SEHNR, CDR2 FQNEAQ (reference sequence). The CDR3 loop is CASSEGLAGARRTQYF. The CDR3 nucleotides are TGTGCCAGCAGCGAAGGACTAGCGGGGGCCCGGCGTACGCAGTATTTT.

The sample holds many counts of this clonotype. In nucleotides, the CDR3 is TGTGCCAGCAGTTTCCGGACCCCTAACTATGGCTACACCTTC. The encoded protein is CASSFRTPNYGYTF. The J gene is TRBJ1-2, the V gene TRBV12-3 or TRBV12-4; no clear D gene. The V and J ends lost 3 bases and 0 bases respectively, with 8 bases between them. This CDR3 contains 14 residues.

This clonotype was counted ten times or more. This chain links TRBV29-1 with TRBJ2-7; TRBD2 matches at 13 bases. Germline loops: CDR1 SQVTM, CDR2 ANQGSEA. The CDR3 extends over 15 amino acids. V lost 2 bases, J lost 2 bases, and 3 bases stayed unmatched. Here the CDR3 reads CSVELTSGRTYEQYF. Here the CDR3 DNA reads TGCAGCGTTGAATTGACTAGCGGGAGGACCTACGAGCAGTACTTC.

This clonotype has at least ten counts. CDR3 coding DNA: TGTGCCAGCAGCGCGGGCCCTAACTATGGCTACACCTTC. As protein: CASSAGPNYGYTF. The chain combines TRBV5-6 with TRBJ1-2; D is undetermined. The germline V and J ends were trimmed by 4 bases and 0 bases, with 7 bases remaining between them. Germline V gives CDR1 SGHDT, CDR2 YYEEEE. The CDR3 contains 13 residues.